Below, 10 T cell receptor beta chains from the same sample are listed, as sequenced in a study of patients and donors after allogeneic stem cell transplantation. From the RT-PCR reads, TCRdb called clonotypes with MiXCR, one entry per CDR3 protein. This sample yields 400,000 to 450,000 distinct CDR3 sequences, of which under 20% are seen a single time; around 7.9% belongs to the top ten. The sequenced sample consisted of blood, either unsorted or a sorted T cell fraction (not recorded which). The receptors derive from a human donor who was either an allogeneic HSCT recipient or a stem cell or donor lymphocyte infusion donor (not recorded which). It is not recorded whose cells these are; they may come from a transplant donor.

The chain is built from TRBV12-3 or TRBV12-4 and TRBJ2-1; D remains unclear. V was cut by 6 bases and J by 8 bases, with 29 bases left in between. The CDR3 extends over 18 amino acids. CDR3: CASRAERTKTLRIDEQFF. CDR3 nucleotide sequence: TGTGCCAGCAGGGCGGAGAGGACCAAAACCCTCCGTATAGATGAGCAGTTCTTC.

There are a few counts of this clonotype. CDR3 nucleotides: TGTGCCAGCAACGGGGGAGATTCCTATAATTCACCCCTCCACTTT. It is translated as CASNGGDSYNSPLHF. The V gene is TRBV7-9, the J gene TRBJ1-6; D is perhaps TRBD1 (5 bases). The V end lost 7 bases, the J end lost 1 base, and 11 bases lay between the germline ends. The CDR3 length is 15 residues. Looked up from germline, CDR1 is SEHNR and CDR2 is FQNEAQ (reference sequence).

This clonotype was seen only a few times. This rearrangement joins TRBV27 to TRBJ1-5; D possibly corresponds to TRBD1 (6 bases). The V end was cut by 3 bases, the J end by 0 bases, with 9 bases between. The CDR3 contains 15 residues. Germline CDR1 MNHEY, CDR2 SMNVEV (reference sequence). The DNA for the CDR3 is TGTGCCAGCAGTTTGCAGGGACATAGCAATCAGCCCCAGCATTTT. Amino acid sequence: CASSLQGHSNQPQHF.

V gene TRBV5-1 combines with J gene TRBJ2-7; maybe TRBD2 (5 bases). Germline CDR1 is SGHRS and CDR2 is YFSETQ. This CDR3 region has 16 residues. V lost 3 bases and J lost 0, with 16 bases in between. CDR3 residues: CASSSAPGRSSYEQYF. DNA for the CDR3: TGCGCCAGCAGCTCCGCTCCGGGAAGGAGCTCCTACGAGCAGTACTTC.

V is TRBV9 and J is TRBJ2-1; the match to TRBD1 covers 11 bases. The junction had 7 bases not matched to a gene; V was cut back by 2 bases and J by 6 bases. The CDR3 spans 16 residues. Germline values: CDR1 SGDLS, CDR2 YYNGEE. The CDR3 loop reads CASSVAGTGGFNEQFF. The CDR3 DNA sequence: TGTGCCAGCAGCGTCGCCGGGACAGGGGGATTCAATGAGCAGTTCTTC.

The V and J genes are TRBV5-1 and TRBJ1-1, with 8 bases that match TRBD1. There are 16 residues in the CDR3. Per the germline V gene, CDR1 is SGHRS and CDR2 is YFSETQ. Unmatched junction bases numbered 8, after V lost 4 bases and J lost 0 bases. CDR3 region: CASSPGQGTVNTEAFF. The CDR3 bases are TGCGCCAGCAGCCCAGGACAGGGTACTGTGAACACTGAAGCTTTCTTT.

The CDR3 sequence: CASSLQSSNQPQHF. Written as DNA, the CDR3 is TGTGCCAGCAGCCTCCAGAGTAGCAATCAGCCCCAGCATTTT. This chain links TRBV11-2 with TRBJ1-5; no definite D call. The germline V gene has CDR1 SGHAT and CDR2 FQNNGV. The CDR3 length is 14 residues. Trimming took off 5 bases at V and 0 bases at J, with 8 bases between the two ends.

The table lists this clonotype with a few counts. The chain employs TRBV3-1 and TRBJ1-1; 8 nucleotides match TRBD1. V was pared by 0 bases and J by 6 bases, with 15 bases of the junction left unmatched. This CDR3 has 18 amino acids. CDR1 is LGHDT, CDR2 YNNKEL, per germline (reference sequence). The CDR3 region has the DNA TGTGCCAGCAGCCAAGATAATTGGCGGACAGGGCTCAGAGCTGAAGCTTTCTTT. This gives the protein CASSQDNWRTGLRAEAFF.

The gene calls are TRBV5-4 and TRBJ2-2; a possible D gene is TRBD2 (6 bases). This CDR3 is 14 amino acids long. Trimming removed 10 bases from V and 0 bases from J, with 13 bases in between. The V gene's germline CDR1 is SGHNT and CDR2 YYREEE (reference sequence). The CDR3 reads CAVGLIANTGELFF. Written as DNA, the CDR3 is TGTGCCGTGGGACTGATCGCGAACACCGGGGAGCTGTTTTTT.

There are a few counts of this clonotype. The CDR3 DNA follows: TGCGCCAGCAGCCAAGATCGGACTAGCGGGAGGGCGGCCGACAATGAGCAGTTCTTC. It is translated as CASSQDRTSGRAADNEQFF. V is TRBV4-1 and J is TRBJ2-1; TRBD2 agrees at 15 bases. V dropped 0 bases and J dropped 5; count of bases not matched to a gene: 8. Germline V gene lookup returns CDR1 MGHRA and CDR2 YSYEKL. The length of the CDR3 is 19 residues.